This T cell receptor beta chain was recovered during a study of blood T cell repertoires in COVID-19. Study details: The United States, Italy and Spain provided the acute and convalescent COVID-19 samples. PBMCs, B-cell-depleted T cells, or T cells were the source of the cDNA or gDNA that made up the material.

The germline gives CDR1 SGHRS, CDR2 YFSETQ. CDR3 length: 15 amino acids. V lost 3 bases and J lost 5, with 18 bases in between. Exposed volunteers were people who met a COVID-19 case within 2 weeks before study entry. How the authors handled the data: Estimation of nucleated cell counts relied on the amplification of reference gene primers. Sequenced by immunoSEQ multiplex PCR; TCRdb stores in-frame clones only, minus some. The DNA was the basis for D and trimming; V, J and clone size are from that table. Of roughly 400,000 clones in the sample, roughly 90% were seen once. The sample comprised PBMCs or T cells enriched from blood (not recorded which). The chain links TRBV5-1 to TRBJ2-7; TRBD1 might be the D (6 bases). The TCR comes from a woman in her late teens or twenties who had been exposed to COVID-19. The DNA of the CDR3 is TGCGCCAGCAGCTACGACAGGCCGCATCTTAACGAGCAGTACTTC. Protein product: CASSYDRPHLNEQYF.